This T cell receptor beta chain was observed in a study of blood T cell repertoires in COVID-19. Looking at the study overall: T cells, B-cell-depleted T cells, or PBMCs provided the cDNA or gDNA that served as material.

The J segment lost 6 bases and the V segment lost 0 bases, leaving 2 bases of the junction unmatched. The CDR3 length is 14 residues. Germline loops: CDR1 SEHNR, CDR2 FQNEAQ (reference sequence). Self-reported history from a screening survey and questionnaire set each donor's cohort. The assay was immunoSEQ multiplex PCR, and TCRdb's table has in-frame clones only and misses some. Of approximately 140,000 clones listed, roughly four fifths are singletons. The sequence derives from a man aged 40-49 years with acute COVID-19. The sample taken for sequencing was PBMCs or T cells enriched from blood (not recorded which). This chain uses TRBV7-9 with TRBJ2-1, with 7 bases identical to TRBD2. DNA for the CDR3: TGTGCCAGCAGCTTAGCACTAGCGCCCAATGAGCAGTTCTTC. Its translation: CASSLALAPNEQFF.